The T cell receptor (beta chain) described here comes from a study of blood T cell repertoires in COVID-19. V was clipped by 7 bases and J by 5 bases; unmatched bases: 10. The CDR3 consists of 15 residues. Germline V lookup: CDR1 SNHLY, CDR2 FYNNEI. Source study methods: Nucleated cell counts were estimated from reference gene primer amplification. This table comes from immunoSEQ multiplex PCR, and its TCRdb copy is limited to in-frame clones, with some not included. V and J calls and clone size are copied from that table; D and trimming were computed from the DNA. This table has about 130,000 clones, about 70% appearing once.

This chain connects TRBV2 to TRBJ1-4, with TRBD1 matching 7 bases. The specimen was peripheral blood. The clonotype comes from a woman in her 70s with acute or convalescent COVID-19. The CDR3 DNA reads as TGTGCCAGCAATAAAGAGACAGGGAAGAATGAAAAACTGTTTTTT. It encodes CASNKETGKNEKLFF.